This record covers a single TCR beta chain. The sample is drawn from a study of blood T cell repertoires in COVID-19. CDR3 size: 16 residues. The V and J ends lost 4 bases and 1 base respectively, with 17 bases between them. Germline CDR1 SGHDT, CDR2 YYEEEE. Sequenced by immunoSEQ multiplex PCR; TCRdb stores in-frame clones only, minus some. This table holds 200,000 to 300,000 clones, 86% found once. The material sequenced was peripheral blood. This clonotype was sampled from a young man with active or convalescent COVID-19. The rearrangement uses TRBV5-6 and TRBJ1-1; the D is unclear. As DNA, the CDR3 is TGTGCCAGCAGCAGACCTACTACCGACGGGAACACTGAAGCTTTCTTT. This encodes CASSRPTTDGNTEAFF. The whole variable domain, remainder taken from reference TRBV5-6 and TRBJ1-1, is DAGVTQSPTHLIKTRGQQVTLRCSPKSGHDTVSWYQQALGQGPQFIFQYYEEEERQRGNFPDRFSGHQFPNYSSELNVNALLLGDSALYLCASSRPTTDGNTEAFFGQGTRLTVV.